This T cell receptor beta chain was observed in a study of blood T cell repertoires in COVID-19. TCRdb keeps only in-frame clones here, not all; method: immunoSEQ multiplex PCR. The sample yields approximately 300,000 clones, around 85% seen once. CDR1 is WSHSY, CDR2 SAAADI, per germline. After removal of 6 bases from V and 6 bases from J, the junction contained 5 bases not matched to a gene. CDR3 length equals 15 residues. The clonotype was recovered from a woman aged 25 to 45 who had recovered from COVID-19. The J gene is TRBJ2-1, the V gene TRBV10-2; 13 bases fit TRBD2. Material: PBMCs or T cells enriched from blood (not recorded which). Written as DNA, the CDR3 is TGCGCCAGCAGGCCCGGGACTAGCGGGGCCAATGAGCAGTTCTTC. Amino acid sequence: CASRPGTSGANEQFF.